This T cell receptor beta chain was recorded in a study of T cells in Graves' hyperthyroidism and ophthalmopathy. The V segment lost 2 bases and the J segment 8 bases; nucleotides outside the gene matches: 7. The CDR3 covers 13 residues. CDR1 is DFQATT and CDR2 is SNEGSKA in the germline V gene (reference sequence). Amplification of TCR beta CDR3 regions used RNA as the template. TCR CDR3 underwent first-round RT-PCR with the HTBI primer set. TCRdb re-derived calls from the multiplex PCR reads in MiXCR, one entry per CDR3 protein. The sample holds over 300,000 distinct CDR3 sequences, roughly 13% seen once.

The source of this sequence is a middle-aged woman with Graves' ophthalmopathy. The gene calls are TRBV20-1 and TRBJ1-2; 8 nucleotides agree with TRBD1. The sequenced sample consisted of blood. The CDR3, as DNA: TGCAGTGCTAGACATTCAGGGGGCTTGGGCTACACCTTC. Translating it yields CSARHSGGLGYTF.